The clone carrying this T cell receptor (beta chain) was observed once. What it binds is not known. The identical CDR3 is also encoded by other nucleotide sequences in the sample. Replicate PCRs from sorted subsets contained roughly 220 ng DNA, which is tens of thousands of T cell genomes. Sequencing was performed with immunoSEQ multiplex PCR; in TCRdb, only in-frame clones are kept and a portion is missing. The sample carries about 590,000 clones, just under 97% recorded once. V lost 0 bases, J lost 4 bases, and 8 bases lay in between. The CDR3 length is 13 residues. Germline V lookup: CDR1 SGHRS, CDR2 YFSETQ. The sample originates from a study of shared clonotypes between healthy human individuals. Study-wide findings and caveats: The sole specimen, blood, was sampled, and tissue repertoires likely differ. Relative to clonotypes present in all four donors, those not shared had lower generation probabilities.

CD45RO-negative CD8 cells positively selected for CCR7 made up the naive population, which excluded terminally differentiated effector memory CD45RA+ cells. The chain has TRBV5-1 and TRBJ2-7, with a weak D call TRBD1 (6 bases). The clonotype was recovered from a woman aged 25 to 39 in good health. The sequencing sample was made of naive CD8+ T cells sorted from blood. The CDR3 protein is CASSLGGRYEQYF. The CDR3 DNA follows: TGCGCCAGCAGCTTGGGGGGGCGGTACGAGCAGTACTTC.